This is a list of T cell receptor beta chains from one sample in a study of CD8 T cells in Susac syndrome. TCRdb re-derived calls from the immunoSEQ multiplex PCR reads in MiXCR, one entry per CDR3 protein. The sample shows 160,000 or so distinct CDR3 sequences, around 95% of them seen only once. The sample taken for sequencing was CD8+ T cells from PBMCs. Receptors were obtained from a human donor with multiple sclerosis. Each CDR3 is given with its conserved first and last residue. D genes are given only for firm matches. Not all rows give a size; the values are once, few, many and, for expanded clones, a class.

V gene	D gene	J gene	clone size	CDR3 DNA	CDR3 protein
TRBV3-1	TRBD1	TRBJ1-5	-	TGTGCCAGCAGCCCGGGACAGCTTCATCAGCCCCAGCATTTT	CASSPGQLHQPQHF
TRBV7-9	TRBD1	TRBJ2-1	-	TGTGCCAGCAGCTTAACTGACAGGGGCTCCTACAATGAGCAGTTCTTC	CASSLTDRGSYNEQFF
TRBV28	-	TRBJ1-5	-	TGTGCCAGCAGTTGGGGAGAGGAGGGTTGGGGCAATCAGCCCCAGCATTTT	CASSWGEEGWGNQPQHF
TRBV4-1	-	TRBJ2-1	-	TGCGCCAGCAGCCAAGCTCCAGTGTACAATGAGCAGTTCTTC	CASSQAPVYNEQFF
TRBV29-1	TRBD2	TRBJ2-1	-	TGCAGCGTTTTCGGCGGGAGTGCCTACAATGAGCAGTTCTTC	CSVFGGSAYNEQFF
TRBV12-3/TRBV12-4	-	TRBJ1-5	-	TGTGCCAGCAGTTTTGACGGAACGGCGCATCAGCCCCAGCATTTT	CASSFDGTAHQPQHF
TRBV28	TRBD2	TRBJ2-2	-	TGTGCCAGCATTCCCTCGAGCGGGGGGAACACCGGGGAGCTGTTTTTT	CASIPSSGGNTGELFF
TRBV27	-	TRBJ2-1	-	TGTGCCAGCGGTGAGACAGGCTCCTACAATGAGCAGTTCTTC	CASGETGSYNEQFF
TRBV2	TRBD1	TRBJ2-1	-	TGTGCCATTGCCCGGGACAGTTTATACCGGGAGCAGTTCTTC	CAIARDSLYREQFF
TRBV5-6	-	TRBJ2-7	-	TGTGCCAGCAGCTTGGGGCCGTACTCCTACGAGCAGTACTTC	CASSLGPYSYEQYF
TRBV4-2	TRBD2	TRBJ2-1	-	TGTGCCAGCAGCCAAGAACTAGCGGCTGGGGATAACAATGAGCAGTTCTTC	CASSQELAAGDNNEQFF
TRBV4-1	TRBD1	TRBJ2-7	-	TGCGCCAGCAGCCAAGGGGCTGACAGGGTCACCTACGAGCAGTACTTC	CASSQGADRVTYEQYF
TRBV29-1	-	TRBJ1-1	-	TGCAGCGCACAGGGTCGATTGGACACTGAAGCTTTCTTT	CSAQGRLDTEAFF
TRBV12-3/TRBV12-4	TRBD1	TRBJ2-2	-	TGTGCCAGCAGTTTGTTTGGACAGGGTTTATTCGGGGAGCTGTTTTTT	CASSLFGQGLFGELFF
TRBV7-8	-	TRBJ2-4	-	TGTGCCAGCAGCCGGCTCCTAGCGCTAAAAAACATTCAGTACTTC	CASSRLLALKNIQYF
TRBV7-2	TRBD1	TRBJ2-3	-	TGTGCCAGCAGCTTAAGGGACAGTCGCACAGATACGCAGTATTTT	CASSLRDSRTDTQYF
TRBV13	-	TRBJ2-1	-	TGTGCCAGCAGCTCGGGACGCACTTATGAGCAGTTCTTC	CASSSGRTYEQFF
TRBV5-4	TRBD1	TRBJ2-3	once	TGTGCCAGCAGCTCGTGGACAGGGGCAGATACGCAGTATTTT	CASSSWTGADTQYF
TRBV9	-	TRBJ1-5	few	TGTGCCAGCAGCGTCGGCCAGAGCAATCAGCCCCAGCATTTT	CASSVGQSNQPQHF
TRBV30	-	TRBJ2-7	-	TGTGCCTGGAGTCGGAGGGGAATTGGCTACGAGCAGTACTTC	CAWSRRGIGYEQYF
TRBV7-9	TRBD1	TRBJ1-5	-	TGTGCCAGCAGCTCGGACAGGCAGCCCCAGCATTTT	CASSSDRQPQHF
TRBV24-1	-	TRBJ2-3	-	TGTGCCACCAGGGCACACACGGGAGATACGCAGTATTTT	CATRAHTGDTQYF
TRBV20-1	TRBD2	TRBJ2-1	-	TGCAGTGCTGTAGCGGGGGACCTGAGGAATGAGCAGTTCTTC	CSAVAGDLRNEQFF
TRBV30	-	TRBJ1-5	once	TGTGCCTGGAGTGCAGGGTATAGCAATCAGCCCCAGCATTTT	CAWSAGYSNQPQHF
TRBV7-2	TRBD1	TRBJ2-2	-	TGTGCCAGCAGCTTAAACAGGGGGCAGGTCGGGGAGCTGTTTTTT	CASSLNRGQVGELFF
TRBV27	-	TRBJ2-5	once	TGTGCCAGCAGTCTCTCAGAGGGACATCTCCGGACCCAGTACTTC	CASSLSEGHLRTQYF
TRBV12-3/TRBV12-4	TRBD2	TRBJ2-7	-	TGTGCCAGCAGTCACGGGACTAGCGGGATACGTTCCCCCGAGCAGTACTTC	CASSHGTSGIRSPEQYF
TRBV20-1	-	TRBJ2-1	once	TGCAGTGCTAGTCCAGTGATGAATGAGCAGTTCTTC	CSASPVMNEQFF
TRBV7-8	-	TRBJ2-5	-	TGTGCCCTGGGTTGGGGGTGGGAGACCCAGTACTTC	CALGWGWETQYF
TRBV12-3/TRBV12-4	-	TRBJ1-1	-	TGTGCCAGCATCTGGGGGGCACATGAAGCTTTCTTT	CASIWGAHEAFF
TRBV2	-	TRBJ2-3	once	TGTGCCAGCAGTGAAGGCAGGGAAGATACGCAGTATTTT	CASSEGREDTQYF
TRBV15	TRBD1	TRBJ1-5	-	TGTGCCACCAGCACCGGGACAGGAGGGCAGCCCCAGCATTTT	CATSTGTGGQPQHF
TRBV29-1	-	TRBJ1-2	-	TGCAGCGTTGAAGGGCAGGAAGGGGGCTACACCTTC	CSVEGQEGGYTF
TRBV5-6	-	TRBJ1-1	-	TGTGCCAGCAGCTCTTGGTACAGGGAGAACACTGAAGCTTTCTTT	CASSSWYRENTEAFF
TRBV9	TRBD1	TRBJ2-5	-	TGTGCCAGCAGCGTAGGTACAGGGGTGGCACAAGAGACCCAGTACTTC	CASSVGTGVAQETQYF
TRBV20-1	-	TRBJ1-4	-	TGCAGTGCCGGGTCGGAGGGGGTCCCCGCTGGGAAACTGTTTTTT	CSAGSEGVPAGKLFF
TRBV20-1	TRBD1	TRBJ1-1	-	TGCAGTGCTAGTAGGGACAGCATTGAAGCTTTCTTT	CSASRDSIEAFF
TRBV5-1	-	TRBJ1-1	-	TGCGCCAGCAGCCCCGGCGACACTGAAGCTTTCTTT	CASSPGDTEAFF
TRBV5-5	-	TRBJ2-4	-	TGTGCCAGCAGCTGGCAGGGTAAAAACATTCAGTACTTC	CASSWQGKNIQYF
TRBV12-3/TRBV12-4	-	TRBJ1-5	-	TGTGCCAGCAGTCCAACCCCAGGGAGGGCTCATAGCAATCAGCCCCAGCATTTT	CASSPTPGRAHSNQPQHF
TRBV29-1	-	TRBJ2-7	once	TGCAGCGTTGAAGCTGGAGGTGGGCTCGACGAGCAGTACTTC	CSVEAGGGLDEQYF
TRBV7-9	-	TRBJ2-7	-	TGTGCCAGCAGCCCTGTGGACGGCACCTACGAGCAGTACTTC	CASSPVDGTYEQYF
TRBV7-9	-	TRBJ1-1	-	TGTGCCAGCAGCCTGGAAGGGGCAAGCAAAGCTTTCTTT	CASSLEGASKAFF
TRBV5-1	-	TRBJ1-2	-	TGCGCCAGCAGCCAAAGACAGCCTAACTATGGCTACACCTTC	CASSQRQPNYGYTF
TRBV20-1	TRBD1	TRBJ1-4	-	TGCAGTGCTACCGAACAGGGGGACTGGAAACTGTTTTTT	CSATEQGDWKLFF
TRBV2	-	TRBJ1-2	-	TGTGCCAGCGGGGGTCAGGGGAAAACCTTC	CASGGQGKTF
TRBV30	TRBD2	TRBJ2-1	-	TGTGCCTGGAGTGAGGATAGCGGGATGACTGAGCAGTTCTTC	CAWSEDSGMTEQFF
TRBV18	TRBD1	TRBJ2-1	-	TGTGCCAGCTCACCGCGGGACAGGTACAATGAGCAGTTCTTC	CASSPRDRYNEQFF